This record looks at one T cell receptor (beta chain) sequence and its context. Its antigen is not known. RNA transcripts yielded amplified TCR beta CDR3 regions. HTBI primers were employed in a first-round RT-PCR of the TCR CDR3. MiXCR, run by TCRdb on the multiplex PCR reads, gives a single entry per CDR3 protein. This table holds a few hundred thousand distinct CDR3 sequences, about a sixth found once. The data belong to a study of T cells in Graves' hyperthyroidism and ophthalmopathy. The study, taken as a whole, reports: Model output signaled ophthalmopathy a median about seven months ahead of onset.

The sequencing input was blood. The receptor was derived from a woman in her 40s with Graves' ophthalmopathy.

CDR3 sequence: CASSQEEEWASYQNEQFF. CDR3 bases: TGTGCCAGCAGCCAAGAAGAGGAGTGGGCTTCTTACCAAAATGAGCAGTTCTTC. This chain links TRBV4-2 with TRBJ2-1, with no clear D. Germline assignment: CDR1 LGHNA and CDR2 YNFKEQ. The CDR3 consists of 18 residues. V lost 0 bases to trimming and J lost 7 bases, with 22 bases between them.